One T cell receptor (beta chain) is described in this entry. Its antigen is unknown. This sample was taken from a study of cytomegalovirus exposure and HLA in healthy donors. Study-wide context: Most donors, roughly 77% of roughly 400 genotyped, fell in the Caucasian-associated ancestry cluster. General study results and limits: Cytomegalovirus-associated TCR beta chains were listed, numbering under 200. Reportedly, TCR beta sequences accurately predicted HLA-A and HLA-B alleles in most subjects. After further analysis at a later stage, 16,951 TCR beta sequences were associated with HLA alleles at 0.05 false discovery rate.

V trimming: 6 bases; J trimming: 9 bases; junction bases outside the gene matches: 10. The CDR3 runs 15 residues. Germline-derived CDR1 and CDR2 are MNHEY and SVGAGI. PCR employed 60 Vbeta and 13 Jbeta primers. Assay: immunoSEQ multiplex PCR; the TCRdb copy retains only in-frame clones and omits some. The sample has some 170,000 clones; 81% are singletons. The source material was PBMCs. The receptor comes from a woman in her late teens or twenties in good health and CMV-seropositive. The chain is built from TRBV6-5 and TRBJ1-6, with 8 bases fitting TRBD1. The CDR3 nucleotides read TGTGCCAGCAGCCGGGGACAGGAGCGGAGTTCACCCCTCCACTTT. Protein product: CASSRGQERSSPLHF.